The 20 T cell receptor beta chains listed next were all sequenced from one sample in a study of T cell repertoires in cytomegalovirus infection. TCRdb reprocessed the reads via MiXCR and lists one record per CDR3 protein. The table shows about 130,000 distinct CDR3 sequences, with almost 9% occurring only once. The sample consisted of PBMCs. These receptor sequences come from a human donor in good health (CMV status not recorded). Some clones in this sample may be carry-over from other donors' samples.

The chain has TRBV7-9 and TRBJ2-1, with D perhaps matching TRBD1 or TRBD2 (5 bases each). Germline V gene sequence: CDR1 SEHNR, CDR2 FQNEAQ (reference sequence). This CDR3 has 15 residues. V was cut by 1 base and J by 6 bases, with 13 bases left in between. The CDR3 bases are TGTGCCAGCAGCTTAGGGGGGTTGGGCGGCAATGAGCAGTTCTTC. It encodes CASSLGGLGGNEQFF.

This clonotype was recorded many times. The genes are TRBV29-1 and TRBJ2-5; tentatively, D is TRBD1 or TRBD2 (5 bases each). Trimming left V 1 base short and J 2 bases short, with 8 bases between. This CDR3 has 13 residues. Germline CDR1 and CDR2: SQVTM and ANQGSEA. The CDR3: CSVEGGYQETQYF. The CDR3 nucleotides are TGCAGCGTTGAAGGGGGGTATCAAGAGACCCAGTACTTC.

This clonotype was detected ten times or more. The CDR3 DNA sequence: TGTGCCAGCAACGAGGACAGATCTAACTATGGCTACACCTTC. Amino acids: CASNEDRSNYGYTF. The V gene is TRBV7-2, the J gene TRBJ1-2, with D maybe TRBD1 (6 bases). Deletions cut 7 bases from V and 0 bases from J, with 12 bases between. The germline CDR1 and CDR2 sequences are SGHTA and FQGNSA. CDR3 length: 14 amino acids. The full variable domain, its missing parts supplied by reference TRBV7-2 and TRBJ1-2, is GAGVSQSPSNKVTEKGKDVELRCDPISGHTALYWYRQSLGQGLEFLIYFQGNSAPDKSGLPSDRFSAERTGGSVSTLTIQRTQQEDSAVYLCASNEDRSNYGYTFGSGTRLTVV.

This clonotype was recorded at least ten times. The chain is built from TRBV7-2 and TRBJ2-3; 11 bases agree with TRBD2. Trimming took 2 bases from V and 4 from J; bases not matched to a gene: 8. The CDR3 loop spans 17 amino acids. Germline-derived CDR1 and CDR2 are SGHTA and FQGNSA. CDR3 nucleotide sequence: TGTGCCAGCAGCTTATCCTCTAGCGGGGGGCCCCCAGATACGCAGTATTTT. Translated: CASSLSSSGGPPDTQYF.

The V and J genes are TRBV19 and TRBJ2-1, with TRBD2 matching 9 bases. With V trimmed by 6 bases and J by 6 bases, 6 bases remained unmatched. This CDR3 has 14 residues. Per germline, CDR1 LNHDA and CDR2 SQIVND (reference sequence). The CDR3 region is CASRGLAVGNEQFF. In DNA, the CDR3 is TGTGCCAGTAGGGGACTAGCCGTCGGCAATGAGCAGTTCTTC.

A few counts support this clonotype. This chain connects TRBV14 to TRBJ1-1, with D possibly TRBD1 on 6 matching bases. CDR1 and CDR2 from the germline V gene are SGHDN and FVKESK. Trimming took off 2 bases at V and 0 bases at J, with 10 bases between the two ends. This CDR3 is built from 15 residues. The CDR3 sequence: CASSQRGRMNTEAFF. CDR3 DNA sequence: TGTGCCAGCAGCCAACGGGGGCGCATGAACACTGAAGCTTTCTTT.

This clonotype was counted only a few times. The chain is built from TRBV5-1 and TRBJ2-1; TRBD1 might be the D (5 bases). This CDR3 is 17 amino acids long. In germline, CDR1 is SGHRS, CDR2 YFSETQ. Between the trimmed V and J ends, which lost 2 bases and 0 bases, there was a span of 15 bases. CDR3 region: CASSLGSGARSYNEQFF. CDR3 sequence (DNA): TGCGCCAGCAGCTTAGGATCTGGGGCTCGCTCCTACAATGAGCAGTTCTTC.

This clonotype was counted ten times or more. The rearrangement joins TRBV28 to TRBJ1-3; perhaps TRBD1 as D (5 bases). The CDR3 loop spans 14 amino acids. Trimming removed 7 bases from V and 0 bases from J, with 10 bases in between. Germline V CDR1 and CDR2: MDHEN, SYDVKM. The CDR3 protein is CASTRQLSGNTIYF. CDR3 DNA: TGTGCCAGCACCCGACAGCTCTCTGGAAACACCATATATTTT.

This clonotype was counted a few times. A much larger clone differs by one base, so this may be a read error. The CDR3 spells CASTPRVPGSPLPF. CDR3 nucleotides: TGTGCCAGCACTCCTCGGGTTCCGGGTTCACCCCTCCCCTTT. The rearrangement links TRBV2 to TRBJ1-6; no firm D call. Germline loops: CDR1 SNHLY, CDR2 FYNNEI. The CDR3 runs 14 residues.

This clonotype was seen ten or more times. The chain is built from TRBV20-1 and TRBJ2-3, with TRBD2 as a possible D gene (5 bases). The CDR3 loop spans 15 amino acids. Trimming shortened V by 4 bases and J by 2 bases, and 16 bases separated the two germline ends. Germline-derived CDR1 and CDR2 are DFQATT and SNEGSKA (reference sequence). The CDR3 protein is CSATSDSDYTDTQYF. CDR3 bases: TGCAGTGCTACCTCGGATAGCGACTACACAGATACGCAGTATTTT.

This clonotype was detected many times. The V gene is TRBV7-9, the J gene TRBJ2-1; the match to TRBD2 covers 11 bases. V was pared by 3 bases and J by 6 bases, with 4 bases of the junction left unmatched. The V gene's germline CDR1 is SEHNR and CDR2 FQNEAQ (reference sequence). The CDR3 consists of 15 residues. The CDR3 nucleotides read TGTGCCAGCAGCTTGACTAGCGGGATACCCAATGAGCAGTTCTTC. It codes for CASSLTSGIPNEQFF.

This clonotype was detected a few times. J is TRBJ1-1 and V is TRBV4-2; D not resolved. CDR3 length: 17 residues. CDR1 is LGHNA, CDR2 YNFKEQ, per germline. V lost 0 bases to trimming and J lost 3 bases, with 17 bases between them. CDR3 residues: CASSQDSVLSGHTEAFF. CDR3 DNA sequence: TGTGCCAGCAGCCAAGATTCCGTTTTGTCGGGTCACACTGAAGCTTTCTTT.

This clonotype was counted between two and nine times. This sequence joins TRBV5-4 and TRBJ2-3; 16 bases agree with TRBD2. CDR1 and CDR2 (germline): SGHNT, YYREEE (reference sequence). The CDR3 is 16 amino acids. The V segment lost 4 bases and the J segment 4 bases; nucleotides outside the gene matches: 3. The CDR3 here is CASSAGTSGGADTQYF. In DNA, the CDR3 is TGTGCCAGCAGCGCCGGGACTAGCGGGGGGGCAGATACGCAGTATTTT. The full variable domain, in which reference TRBV5-4 and TRBJ2-3 provide the parts outside the CDR3, is ETGVTQSPTHLIKTRGQQVTLRCSSQSGHNTVSWYQQALGQGPQFIFQYYREEENGRGNFPPRFSGLQFPNYSSELNVNALELDDSALYLCASSAGTSGGADTQYFGPGTRLTVL.

This clonotype was seen repeatedly, ten times or more. Here the CDR3 reads CASSYSERNTEAFF. As DNA, the CDR3 is TGTGCCAGCAGTTACTCGGAGAGGAACACTGAAGCTTTCTTT. The V and J genes are TRBV6-5 and TRBJ1-1; D not resolved. V lost 0 bases and J 1 base, leaving 6 bases between the germline ends. CDR3 length: 14 residues. Per the germline V gene, CDR1 is MNHEY and CDR2 is SVGAGI.

This clonotype occurred many times. This chain joins TRBV28 and TRBJ1-5; D is possibly TRBD1 (5 bases). Germline V gene sequence: CDR1 MDHEN, CDR2 SYDVKM. This CDR3 spans 14 amino acids. The V end was cut by 4 bases, the J end by 7 bases, with 14 bases between. CDR3 DNA sequence: TGTGCCAGCAGTTCCTCGACAGCCGGGCAGCCCCAGCATTTT. Translating it yields CASSSSTAGQPQHF.

This clonotype was seen many times. The CDR3 DNA reads as TGTGCCAGCAGCTCGAGCTCTAGCGGGGGCTCCACCTACGAGCAGTACTTC. Translation: CASSSSSSGGSTYEQYF. The chain has TRBV7-2 and TRBJ2-7; 10 positions match TRBD2. Per germline, CDR1 SGHTA and CDR2 FQGNSA. The CDR3 has 17 residues. V shed 4 bases and J 2 bases; nucleotides not matched to a gene: 11.

This clonotype was seen at least ten times. V usage is TRBV2 and J usage is TRBJ2-2; 9 nucleotides align to TRBD1. In germline, CDR1 is SNHLY, CDR2 FYNNEI. This CDR3 spans 14 amino acids. With 6 bases clipped from V and 5 bases from J, the junction kept 4 bases outside the gene matches. In DNA, the CDR3 is TGTGCCAGCAGGGGGACAGGGCAGACCGGGGAGCTGTTTTTT. It codes for CASRGTGQTGELFF.

In its sample, this clonotype was seen many times. The genes are TRBV10-3 and TRBJ2-2; D remains unclear. The V gene lost 7 bases and the J gene lost 2 bases, with 11 bases spanning the gap. Germline CDR1 and CDR2: ENHRY and SYGVKD. The CDR3 length is 14 residues. The CDR3 DNA follows: TGTGCCATCACGCCGACGCCCAACACCGGGGAGCTGTTTTTT. This gives the protein CAITPTPNTGELFF.

The chain uses TRBV20-1 and TRBJ2-1; D could derive from TRBD1 or TRBD2 (7 bases each). The CDR3 is 13 amino acids. Germline CDR1 reads DFQATT; CDR2 reads SNEGSKA (reference sequence). The V end lost 7 bases, the J end lost 3 bases, and 13 bases lay between the germline ends. CDR3 residues: CSDLRGGYNEQFF. The CDR3 DNA reads as TGCAGTGACCTCAGGGGGGGCTACAATGAGCAGTTCTTC.

This clonotype appeared many times. The chain combines TRBV6-2 or TRBV6-3 with TRBJ2-1; D possibly matches TRBD1 or TRBD2 (6 bases each). This CDR3 has 15 amino acids. Trimming removed 2 bases at V and 10 bases at J, with 18 bases between. Germline assignment: CDR1 MNHEY and CDR2 SVGEGT. CDR3 nucleotides: TGTGCCAGCAGTTACACCCCGGGGGCCCAAGGGGAGCAGTTCTTC. This encodes CASSYTPGAQGEQFF.